This is a list of T cell receptor beta chains from one sample in a study of cytomegalovirus exposure and HLA in healthy donors. Libraries were prepared by immunoSEQ multiplex PCR; TCRdb keeps only in-frame clonotypes and omits some of them. Found here are 95,000 to 110,000 clones, less than 85% of them singletons; the top ten hold 14%. The sequenced sample was PBMCs. These receptors were taken from a woman aged 40 to 49 in good health and CMV-seropositive. CDR3s include the opening cysteine and the closing phenylalanine or tryptophan. A D gene is named only where the DNA matches it firmly. Clone size is not always given. Where it is, it says once, few, many or a class for expanded clones.

V gene	D gene	J gene	clone size	CDR3 protein	CDR3 DNA
TRBV19	TRBD1	TRBJ2-5	few	CASSDRGTLGTQYF	TGTGCCAGTAGCGACAGGGGAACCTTAGGGACCCAGTACTTC
TRBV7-2	.	TRBJ1-2	.	CASSPGYKYGYTF	TGTGCCAGCAGCCCGGGATATAAATATGGCTACACCTTC
TRBV6-1	TRBD1	TRBJ1-4	.	CATQSGQENEKLFF	TGTGCCACACAATCTGGACAGGAAAATGAAAAACTGTTTTTT
TRBV2	.	TRBJ1-1	.	CASIRREADFRGMETEAFF	TGTGCCAGCATCCGTCGTGAGGCAGACTTCAGGGGAATGGAGACTGAAGCTTTCTTT
TRBV6-5	TRBD1	TRBJ2-7	few	CASSYSDRDRQYF	TGTGCCAGCAGTTACTCCGACCGGGACAGACAGTACTTC
TRBV6-1	.	TRBJ1-1	few	CASRITGLNTEAFF	TGTGCCAGCAGGATTACAGGATTGAACACTGAAGCTTTCTTT
TRBV6-5	.	TRBJ1-3	.	CASRGTNPNTIYF	TGTGCCAGCAGGGGGACAAACCCAAACACCATATATTTT
TRBV30	TRBD1	TRBJ2-1	.	CAWISGQGAGEQFF	TGTGCCTGGATCTCGGGACAGGGGGCCGGTGAGCAGTTCTTC
TRBV7-8	.	TRBJ2-3	once	CASSFRGGDTQYF	TGTGCCAGCAGCTTCCGGGGTGGAGATACGCAGTATTTT
TRBV7-7	TRBD2	TRBJ2-1	.	CASSRGTSGFNEQFF	TGTGCTAGCAGCCGCGGGACTAGCGGTTTCAATGAGCAGTTCTTC
TRBV7-6	TRBD2	TRBJ2-6	.	CASSLGISGGTGANVLTF	TGTGCCAGCAGCTTAGGAATTAGCGGGGGAACTGGGGCCAACGTCCTGACTTTC
TRBV5-1	TRBD1	TRBJ1-2	.	CASSLGETGDGYTF	TGCGCCAGCAGCTTGGGGGAGACAGGGGATGGCTACACCTTC
TRBV9	TRBD2	TRBJ2-1	few	CASSLQSGGASEQFF	TGTGCCAGCAGCCTCCAGAGCGGGGGGGCGAGTGAGCAGTTCTTC
TRBV5-1	TRBD2	TRBJ2-3	.	CASSGRTSGGLGADTQYF	TGCGCCAGCAGCGGGAGGACTAGCGGGGGGTTAGGCGCAGATACGCAGTATTTT
TRBV6-5	.	TRBJ2-4	.	CASSSGGADHQYF	TGTGCCAGCAGTTCTGGGGGCGCAGACCATCAGTACTTC
TRBV27	TRBD1	TRBJ2-7	.	CASSSRDRVFSTSYEQYF	TGTGCCAGCAGTTCCCGGGACAGGGTTTTTAGTACCTCCTACGAGCAGTACTTC
TRBV30	.	TRBJ1-1	.	CAWSGQMNTEAFF	TGTGCCTGGAGCGGTCAAATGAACACTGAAGCTTTCTTT
TRBV5-1	TRBD2	TRBJ2-7	.	CASSFGGGTYEQYF	TGCGCCAGCAGCTTTGGGGGGGGGACCTACGAGCAGTACTTC
TRBV29-1	.	TRBJ2-5	.	CSVEGPREETQYF	TGCAGCGTTGAAGGTCCTCGTGAAGAGACCCAGTACTTC
TRBV9	TRBD1	TRBJ1-2	.	CASSIIPEDRAYGYTF	TGTGCCAGCAGCATAATCCCAGAAGACAGGGCCTATGGCTACACCTTC
TRBV5-1	.	TRBJ1-4	.	CASKPLDTWGEKLFF	TGCGCCAGCAAACCCTTGGACACCTGGGGAGAAAAACTGTTTTTT
TRBV30	TRBD1	TRBJ2-1	once	CAWSVTGQGGNEQFF	TGTGCCTGGAGTGTTACCGGACAGGGGGGCAATGAGCAGTTCTTC